This T cell receptor (beta chain) emerged from a study of low-dose radiotherapy and immunotherapy resistance in tumors. With regard to this clonotype: Since a far larger clone is one base different, this is likely a read error. Because it lacks the conserved phenylalanine or tryptophan at the end, this CDR3 is likely a read error.

The germline CDR1 and CDR2 sequences are DFQATT and SNEGSKA (reference sequence). The CDR3 contains 15 residues. TRAV and TRBV primers primed cDNA for both TCRalpha and TCRbeta. TCRs were put through 20 to 25 PCR cycles of amplification with Phusion. A constant-region primer and the V-primer adapter served as the primer pair. TCRdb reprocessed the reads with MiXCR, giving one entry per CDR3 protein. The sample contains about 60,000 distinct CDR3 sequences, 23% of which appear only once. Stated time point: after trial treatment. The sample's treatment: LDRT plus nivolumab, ipilimumab, low-dose cyclophosphamide and aspirin (RACIN trial).

The source of this sequence is a male donor with prostate cancer. The input for sequencing was PBMCs, taken after low-dose radiotherapy plus immunotherapy. The J gene is TRBJ2-7, the V gene TRBV20-1, with 14 bases fitting TRBD2. CDR3: CSAGTSGGEKKAQYC. For the CDR3, the DNA is TGCAGCGCCGGGACTAGCGGGGGTGAAAAGAAGGCCCAGTACTGC.